Below, 30 T cell receptor beta chains from the same sample are listed, as sequenced in a study of preoperative IRX-2 immunotherapy in early breast cancer. The sample's treatment: preoperative locoregional IRX-2 cytokine immunotherapy. The data were produced by immunoSEQ multiplex PCR, yet TCRdb's version contains in-frame clones alone and is incomplete. The profile covers over 20,000 clones, with approximately 78% appearing a single time and 1% to 1.5% taken by the ten largest. This material consisted of lymph node tissue, taken after IRX-2 immunotherapy. Receptors originate from a human donor with breast cancer.

This chain uses TRBV19 with TRBJ2-2, with 9 bases that match TRBD1. The CDR3 loop spans 15 amino acids. The ends lost 3 bases at V and 5 bases at J; junction bases unmatched: 4. The germline V gene encodes CDR1 LNHDA and CDR2 SQIVND (reference sequence). CDR3 protein: CASSIATGGTGELFF. For the CDR3, the DNA is TGTGCCAGTAGTATCGCGACAGGGGGGACCGGGGAGCTGTTTTTT. Based on the CDR3 plus reference TRBV19 and TRBJ2-2, the full variable domain is DGGITQSPKYLFRKEGQNVTLSCEQNLNHDAMYWYRQDPGQGLRLIYYSQIVNDFQKGDIAEGYSVSREKKESFPLTVTSAQKNPTAFYLCASSIATGGTGELFFGEGSRLTVL.

The V and J genes are TRBV28 and TRBJ1-3, with a possible D match to TRBD1 (6 bases). V was pared by 2 bases and J by 0 bases, with 11 bases between. Germline V gene sequence: CDR1 MDHEN, CDR2 SYDVKM. CDR3 length equals 16 residues. CDR3 nucleotide sequence: TGTGCCAGCAGTTTAAGGGGACATAGCTCTGGAAACACCATATATTTT. Its translation: CASSLRGHSSGNTIYF.

This clone has just one count. This chain links TRBV10-2 with TRBJ2-3, with a tentative D call TRBD1 (5 bases). Germline CDR1 is WSHSY and CDR2 is SAAADI. The CDR3 contains 13 residues. Trimming removed 4 bases at V and 4 bases at J, with 9 bases between. This chain's CDR3 is CASSGQPSDTQYF. For the CDR3, the DNA is TGCGCCAGCAGTGGACAGCCCTCAGATACGCAGTATTTT.

This clone was picked up a small number of times. The V call is TRBV19, the J call TRBJ1-3; D is possibly TRBD1 (5 bases). The CDR3 consists of 15 residues. The germline V gene encodes CDR1 LNHDA and CDR2 SQIVND (reference sequence). Trimming took off 4 bases at V and 3 bases at J, with 13 bases between the two ends. This CDR3 reads CASSNEGLRGNTIYF. In nucleotides, the CDR3 is TGTGCCAGTAGTAACGAGGGGCTTCGTGGAAACACCATATATTTT.

This clone was seen a handful of times. The chain employs TRBV6-8 and TRBJ2-5; D not certain. CDR1 and CDR2 (germline): MNHGY, SAAAGT. The CDR3 has 16 residues. V dropped 0 bases and J dropped 3 bases, with 14 bases sitting between them. CDR3 amino acids: CASSYSFSSGKETQYF. The CDR3 DNA sequence: TGTGCCAGCAGTTACTCGTTCAGCTCTGGGAAAGAGACCCAGTACTTC.

V gene TRBV7-4 combines with J gene TRBJ1-4; the D is unclear. The germline V and J ends were trimmed by 5 bases and 4 bases, with 14 bases remaining between them. The germline CDR1 and CDR2 sequences are SGHVT and SQSDAQ. The CDR3 sequence is 15 residues long. The CDR3 coding sequence is TGTGCCAGCAGCGCCGAAACCGGGTATAATGAAAAACTGTTTTTT. Translated, it gives CASSAETGYNEKLFF. Supplemented by reference TRBV7-4 and TRBJ1-4, the full variable domain reads GAGVSQSPRYKVAKRGRDVALRCDSISGHVTLYWYRQTLGQGSEVLTYSQSDAQRDKSGRPSGRFSAERPERSVSTLKIQRTEQGDSAVYLCASSAETGYNEKLFFGSGTQLSVL.

The chain is built from TRBV6-8 and TRBJ2-2; tentative D call: TRBD2 (6 bases). V shed 6 bases and J shed 4 bases, with 15 bases lying between them. This CDR3 comprises 15 residues. Germline CDR1 and CDR2: MNHGY and SAAAGT. The CDR3: CASRFAGQTTGELFF. CDR3 coding DNA: TGTGCCAGCAGGTTTGCGGGGCAGACCACCGGGGAGCTGTTTTTT.

The chain carries TRBV6-4 and TRBJ1-1; no definite D call. CDR1 MRHNA and CDR2 SNTAGT come from the germline V gene. The CDR3 runs 12 residues. V was pared by 3 bases and J by 6 bases, with 8 bases between. CDR3: CASSERWAEAFF. CDR3 DNA: TGTGCCAGCAGTGAACGATGGGCTGAAGCTTTCTTT.

The V call is TRBV15, the J call TRBJ2-5; D not resolved. CDR3 length: 14 amino acids. CDR1 is LNHNV, CDR2 YYDKDF, per germline (reference sequence). V was shortened by 4 bases and J by 3 bases, with 12 bases between the two germline ends. The chain's CDR3 is CATSIVGREETQYF. The CDR3 region has the DNA TGTGCCACCAGCATAGTAGGACGGGAAGAGACCCAGTACTTC.

V usage is TRBV19 and J usage is TRBJ1-5; no firm D call. Trimming removed 3 bases from V and 0 bases from J, with 9 bases in between. The CDR3 has 15 amino acids. Germline values: CDR1 LNHDA, CDR2 SQIVND (reference sequence). The CDR3 loop reads CASSIYQISNQPQHF. For the CDR3, the DNA is TGTGCCAGTAGTATTTATCAGATTAGCAATCAGCCCCAGCATTTT.

The chain joins TRBV19 to TRBJ1-5; D unclear. In germline, CDR1 is LNHDA, CDR2 SQIVND (reference sequence). The CDR3 covers 14 residues. V lost 6 bases to trimming and J lost 7 bases, with 16 bases between them. The CDR3 loop reads CASSKDILGQPQHF. The CDR3, as DNA: TGTGCCAGTAGCAAAGACATTTTAGGGCAGCCCCAGCATTTT.

The chain links TRBV11-3 to TRBJ1-1; a weak D match, TRBD1 (6 bases). CDR1 is SGHNT and CDR2 is YENEEA in the germline V gene. The V end was cut by 1 base, the J end by 4 bases, with 13 bases between. This CDR3 has 15 residues. CDR3 sequence (DNA): TGTGCCAGCAGCTTAGGTACAGGGTCGGCCACTGAAGCTTTCTTT. Protein product: CASSLGTGSATEAFF.

The rearrangement joins TRBV25-1 to TRBJ1-2; D remains unclear. This CDR3 is 13 amino acids long. Germline CDR1 MGHDK, CDR2 SYGVNS. The V gene lost 4 bases and the J gene lost 0 bases, with 6 bases spanning the gap. The CDR3 is CASSVIANYGYTF. The CDR3 DNA is TGTGCCAGCAGTGTTATCGCTAACTATGGCTACACCTTC.

The chain couples TRBV18 to TRBJ2-4; D tentatively fits TRBD1 or TRBD2 (5 bases each). This CDR3 comprises 15 residues. Germline CDR1 and CDR2: KGHSH and LQKENI. V was trimmed by 3 bases and J by 5 bases, leaving 14 bases between them. The CDR3 sequence is CASSPRGQPQNIQYF. CDR3 coding DNA: TGTGCCAGCTCACCCCGGGGCCAGCCCCAAAACATTCAGTACTTC. Based on the CDR3 plus reference TRBV18 and TRBJ2-4, the full variable domain is NAGVMQNPRHLVRRRGQEARLRCSPMKGHSHVYWYRQLPEEGLKFMVYLQKENIIDESGMPKERFSAEFPKEGPSILRIQQVVRGDSAAYFCASSPRGQPQNIQYFGAGTRLSVL.

The chain combines TRBV11-3 with TRBJ1-6; TRBD1 matches 9 bases. Germline V lookup: CDR1 SGHNT, CDR2 YENEEA. CDR3 size: 15 residues. Germline trimming cut 3 bases from V and 10 bases from J; bases unmatched to any gene: 7. CDR3 region: CASSFGGQGHSPLHF. The CDR3 DNA reads TGTGCCAGCAGCTTTGGGGGACAGGGTCACTCACCCCTCCACTTT.

The chain couples TRBV28 to TRBJ2-5; TRBD2 might be the D (5 bases). Trimming cost V 1 base and J 7 bases, with 16 bases left between them. The CDR3 sequence is 15 residues long. Germline lookup yields CDR1 MDHEN and CDR2 SYDVKM. For the CDR3, the DNA is TGTGCCAGCAGTTTATCTACGGGGATACTCTCGACCCAGTACTTC. Translating it yields CASSLSTGILSTQYF.

V and J are TRBV25-1 and TRBJ2-1, with D perhaps matching TRBD1 (6 bases). The CDR3 has 13 residues. The germline CDR1 and CDR2 sequences are MGHDK and SYGVNS. The V and J ends lost 3 bases and 11 bases respectively, with 14 bases between them. This chain's CDR3 is CASSDHGQLQQFF. For the CDR3, the DNA is TGTGCCAGCAGTGACCACGGACAGCTGCAGCAGTTCTTC.

The J gene is TRBJ1-1, the V gene TRBV6-7, with D hard to call. TRBV6-7 is reported as an ORF; its role is uncertain. V lost 2 bases and J lost 0, with 10 bases in between. CDR3 length: 15 residues. CDR3 amino acids: CASSYGVGLNTEAFF. For the CDR3, the DNA is TGTGCCAGCAGTTACGGGGTCGGGCTGAACACTGAAGCTTTCTTT.

The rearrangement joins TRBV6-8 to TRBJ2-5; D may be TRBD1 (6 bases). The CDR3 is 13 amino acids. From germline, CDR1 is MNHGY and CDR2 SAAAGT. V lost 6 bases, J lost 4 bases, and 12 bases lay in between. The CDR3 is CASRQTGSETQYF. Written as DNA, the CDR3 is TGTGCCAGCAGACAAACAGGGTCAGAGACCCAGTACTTC.

V is TRBV28 and J is TRBJ2-3, with TRBD1 as a possible D gene (5 bases). The CDR3 runs 14 residues. V was cut by 3 bases and J by 3 bases, with 10 bases left in between. Germline CDR1 reads MDHEN; CDR2 reads SYDVKM. The CDR3 is CASSFLAGTDTQYF. CDR3 DNA: TGTGCCAGCAGTTTCCTGGCAGGGACAGATACGCAGTATTTT.

The chain combines TRBV18 with TRBJ1-1; TRBD1 matches 7 bases. V shed 0 bases and J 4 bases; nucleotides not matched to a gene: 5. The germline V gene encodes CDR1 KGHSH and CDR2 LQKENI. The CDR3 runs to 15 residues. The CDR3 bases are TGTGCCAGCTCACCACCTGGGACAGTTCGCACTGAAGCTTTCTTT. Its protein is CASSPPGTVRTEAFF.

The chain uses TRBV12-5 and TRBJ2-1; 8 bases are a match to TRBD2. This CDR3 is 18 amino acids long. Germline V gene data show CDR1 as LGHNT and CDR2 as FRNRAP. V was clipped by 5 bases and J by 8 bases; unmatched bases: 20. CDR3 sequence: CASGPPRSARGVPHEQFF. The CDR3 DNA reads TGTGCTAGTGGTCCACCCCGTTCGGCGCGGGGGGTCCCTCATGAGCAGTTCTTC.

This chain joins TRBV1 and TRBJ1-2; TRBD1, the table's D call, lacks a check against the DNA. TRBV1 is noted as a pseudogene. This CDR3 contains 15 residues. The CDR3 loop reads CASSQPQGYLYGYTF. CDR3 sequence (DNA): TGCGCCAGCAGCCAACCACAGGGATACCTCTATGGCTACACCTTC.

The chain uses TRBV11-3 and TRBJ1-6, with TRBD1 matching 9 bases. The ends lost 4 bases at V and 8 bases at J; junction bases unmatched: 9. Germline CDR1 reads SGHNT; CDR2 reads YENEEA. The CDR3 covers 16 residues. DNA for the CDR3: TGTGCCAGCAGCTGGGGACAGGGACGTATGGATTCACCCCTCCACTTT. This sequence encodes CASSWGQGRMDSPLHF.

The chain is built from TRBV11-1 and TRBJ1-4, with 7 bases lining up with TRBD1. Germline loops: CDR1 SGHAT, CDR2 FQDESV (reference sequence). The V and J ends lost 5 bases and 4 bases, in that order; junction bases with no gene match: 7. The CDR3 sequence is 15 residues long. CDR3 sequence: CASSLRQGFNEKLFF. CDR3 in DNA: TGTGCCAGCAGCCTCCGACAGGGATTTAATGAAAAACTGTTTTTT.

J is TRBJ1-3 and V is TRBV27; D remains unclear. CDR1 MNHEY and CDR2 SMNVEV come from the germline V gene (reference sequence). The CDR3 spans 18 residues. V was shortened by 4 bases and J by 0 bases, with 19 bases between the two germline ends. The CDR3 reads CASSYGLEVRSSGNTIYF. DNA for the CDR3: TGTGCCAGCAGTTACGGCCTCGAGGTCCGGAGCTCTGGAAACACCATATATTTT.

The chain has TRBV12-5 and TRBJ2-7; D is undetermined. This CDR3 has 12 amino acids. The germline V gene encodes CDR1 LGHNT and CDR2 FRNRAP. The CDR3 spells CASNENSYEQYF. CDR3 coding DNA: TGTGCCAGCAACGAGAATTCCTACGAGCAGTACTTC.

The V call is TRBV11-3, the J call TRBJ2-5; the match to TRBD1 covers 8 bases. J gave up 1 base and V 3 bases, and 10 bases lay outside the gene matches. The CDR3 consists of 17 residues. Looked up from germline, CDR1 is SGHNT and CDR2 is YENEEA. The CDR3 DNA reads as TGTGCCAGCAGCTTGTTCAGGGGGCGCAGACCCCAAGAGACCCAGTACTTC. Amino acid sequence: CASSLFRGRRPQETQYF.

This clone was seen a few times. The J gene is TRBJ2-5, the V gene TRBV11-3; no firm D call. CDR1 SGHNT and CDR2 YENEEA come from the germline V gene. The CDR3 covers 16 residues. V was trimmed by 5 bases and J by 0 bases, leaving 16 bases between them. CDR3 bases: TGTGCCAGCAGCCGAGTGCAACCGAAACACCAAGAGACCCAGTACTTC. Its translation is CASSRVQPKHQETQYF.

This clone has only one observation. The gene calls are TRBV6-8 and TRBJ2-7; 8 positions match TRBD2. The CDR3 totals 13 residues. The V gene end was trimmed by 4 bases and the J gene end by 6 bases; junction bases not matched to a gene: 5. Germline assignment: CDR1 MNHGY and CDR2 SAAAGT. CDR3 in amino acids: CASSLYRGGEQYF. The CDR3 region has the DNA TGTGCCAGCAGTTTATATCGGGGGGGCGAGCAGTACTTC.